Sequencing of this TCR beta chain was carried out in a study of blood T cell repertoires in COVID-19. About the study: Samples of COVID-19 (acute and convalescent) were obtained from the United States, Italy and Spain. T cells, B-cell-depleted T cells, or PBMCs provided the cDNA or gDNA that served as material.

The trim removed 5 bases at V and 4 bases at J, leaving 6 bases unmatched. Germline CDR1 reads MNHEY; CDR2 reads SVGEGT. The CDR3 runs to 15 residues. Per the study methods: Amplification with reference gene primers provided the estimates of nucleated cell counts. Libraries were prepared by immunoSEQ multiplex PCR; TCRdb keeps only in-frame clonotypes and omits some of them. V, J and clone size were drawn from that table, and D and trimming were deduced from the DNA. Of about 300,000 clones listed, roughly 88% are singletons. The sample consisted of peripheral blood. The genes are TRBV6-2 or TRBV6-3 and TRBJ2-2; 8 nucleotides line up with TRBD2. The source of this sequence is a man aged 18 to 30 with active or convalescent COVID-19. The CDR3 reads CASSTAGVVTGELFF. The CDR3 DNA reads TGTGCCAGCAGTACAGCGGGGGTGGTCACCGGGGAGCTGTTTTTT.